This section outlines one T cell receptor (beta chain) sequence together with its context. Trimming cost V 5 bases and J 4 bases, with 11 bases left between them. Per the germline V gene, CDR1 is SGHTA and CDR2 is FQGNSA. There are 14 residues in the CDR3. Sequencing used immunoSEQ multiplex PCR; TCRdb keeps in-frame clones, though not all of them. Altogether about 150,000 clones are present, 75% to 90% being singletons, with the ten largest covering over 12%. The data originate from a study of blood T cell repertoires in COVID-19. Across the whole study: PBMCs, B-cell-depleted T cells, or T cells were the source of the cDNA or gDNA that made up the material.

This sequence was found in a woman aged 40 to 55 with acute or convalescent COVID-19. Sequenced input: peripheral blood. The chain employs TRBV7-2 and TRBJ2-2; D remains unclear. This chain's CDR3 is CASSPQVGTGELFF. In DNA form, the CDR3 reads TGTGCCAGCAGCCCCCAGGTTGGCACCGGGGAGCTGTTTTTT.